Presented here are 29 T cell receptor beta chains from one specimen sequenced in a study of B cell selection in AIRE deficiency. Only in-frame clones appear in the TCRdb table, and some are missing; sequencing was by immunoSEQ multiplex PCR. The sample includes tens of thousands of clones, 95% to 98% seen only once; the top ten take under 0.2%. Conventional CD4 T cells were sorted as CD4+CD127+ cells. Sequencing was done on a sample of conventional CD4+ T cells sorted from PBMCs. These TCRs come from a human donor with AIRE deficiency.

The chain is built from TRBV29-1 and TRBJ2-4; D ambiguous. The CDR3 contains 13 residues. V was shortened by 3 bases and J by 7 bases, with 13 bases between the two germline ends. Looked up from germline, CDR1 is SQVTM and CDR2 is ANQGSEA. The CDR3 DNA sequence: TGCAGCGTTGAGACCCTGCTTACCAACATTCAGTACTTC. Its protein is CSVETLLTNIQYF.

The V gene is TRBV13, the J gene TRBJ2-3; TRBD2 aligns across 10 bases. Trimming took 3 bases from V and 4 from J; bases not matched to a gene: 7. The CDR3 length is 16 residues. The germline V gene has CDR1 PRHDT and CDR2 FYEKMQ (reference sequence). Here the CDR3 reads CASSFEREGRADTQYF. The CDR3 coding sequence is TGTGCCAGCAGCTTCGAGCGGGAGGGCCGAGCAGATACGCAGTATTTT.

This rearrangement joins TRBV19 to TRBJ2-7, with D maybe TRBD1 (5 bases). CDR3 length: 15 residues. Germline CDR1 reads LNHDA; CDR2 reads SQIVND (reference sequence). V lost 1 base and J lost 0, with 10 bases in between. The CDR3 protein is CASSIGQLGSYEQYF. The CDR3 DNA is TGTGCCAGTAGTATAGGACAGCTGGGCTCCTACGAGCAGTACTTC.

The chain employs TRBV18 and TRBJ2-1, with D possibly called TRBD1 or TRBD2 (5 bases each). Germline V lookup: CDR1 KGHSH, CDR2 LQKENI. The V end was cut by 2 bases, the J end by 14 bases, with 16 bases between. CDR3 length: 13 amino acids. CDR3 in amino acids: CASSPGDGLGKFF. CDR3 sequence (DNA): TGTGCCAGCTCACCAGGGGACGGACTCGGGAAGTTCTTC. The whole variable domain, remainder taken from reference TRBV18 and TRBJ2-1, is NAGVMQNPRHLVRRRGQEARLRCSPMKGHSHVYWYRQLPEEGLKFMVYLQKENIIDESGMPKERFSAEFPKEGPSILRIQQVVRGDSAAYFCASSPGDGLGKFFGPGTRLTVL.

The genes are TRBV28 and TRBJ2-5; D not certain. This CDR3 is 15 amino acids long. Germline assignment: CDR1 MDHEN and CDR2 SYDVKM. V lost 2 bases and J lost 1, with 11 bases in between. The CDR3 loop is CASSLVSRSQETQYF. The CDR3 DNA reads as TGTGCCAGCAGTTTAGTGAGCCGGAGCCAAGAGACCCAGTACTTC.

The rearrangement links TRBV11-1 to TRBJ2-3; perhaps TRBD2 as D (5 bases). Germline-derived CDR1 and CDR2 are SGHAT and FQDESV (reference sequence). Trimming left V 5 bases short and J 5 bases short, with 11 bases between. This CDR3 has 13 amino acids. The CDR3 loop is CASSLRRVDTQYF. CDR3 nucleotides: TGTGCCAGCAGCCTCAGGCGGGTAGATACGCAGTATTTT.

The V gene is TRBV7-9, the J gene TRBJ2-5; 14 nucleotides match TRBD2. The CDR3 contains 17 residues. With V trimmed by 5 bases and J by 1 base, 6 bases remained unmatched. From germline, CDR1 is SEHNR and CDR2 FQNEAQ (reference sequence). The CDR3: CASSNYGTSGSQETQYF. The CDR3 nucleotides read TGTGCCAGCAGCAACTATGGGACTAGCGGGAGCCAAGAGACCCAGTACTTC.

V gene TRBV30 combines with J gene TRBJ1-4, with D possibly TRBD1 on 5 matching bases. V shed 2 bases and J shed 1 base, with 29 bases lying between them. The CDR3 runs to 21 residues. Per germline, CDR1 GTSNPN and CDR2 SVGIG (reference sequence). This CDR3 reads CAWSTTAGLIHRMGTNEKLFF. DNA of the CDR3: TGTGCCTGGAGTACAACCGCAGGCCTAATCCACAGGATGGGAACTAATGAAAAACTGTTTTTT. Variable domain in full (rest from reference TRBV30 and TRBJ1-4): SQTIHQWPATLVQPVGSPLSLECTVEGTSNPNLYWYRQAAGRGLQLLFYSVGIGQISSEVPQNLSASRPQDRQFILSSKKLLLSDSGFYLCAWSTTAGLIHRMGTNEKLFFGSGTQLSVL.

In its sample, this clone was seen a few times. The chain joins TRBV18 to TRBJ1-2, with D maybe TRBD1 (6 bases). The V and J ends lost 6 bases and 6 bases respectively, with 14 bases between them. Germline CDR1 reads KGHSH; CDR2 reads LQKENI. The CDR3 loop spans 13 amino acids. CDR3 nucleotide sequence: TGTGCCAGCTCTCCCACAGGGTTCAATGGCTACACCTTC. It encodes CASSPTGFNGYTF. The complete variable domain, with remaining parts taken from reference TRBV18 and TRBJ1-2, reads NAGVMQNPRHLVRRRGQEARLRCSPMKGHSHVYWYRQLPEEGLKFMVYLQKENIIDESGMPKERFSAEFPKEGPSILRIQQVVRGDSAAYFCASSPTGFNGYTFGSGTRLTVV.

The CDR3 loop is CASSSGTSGVEQYF. The CDR3 nucleotides read TGTGCCAGCAGTTCAGGGACATCCGGCGTCGAGCAGTACTTC. The chain links TRBV6-5 to TRBJ2-7, with a weak D call TRBD1 (6 bases). V was trimmed by 4 bases and J by 6 bases, leaving 16 bases between them. This CDR3 region has 14 residues. CDR1 is MNHEY, CDR2 SVGAGI, per germline.

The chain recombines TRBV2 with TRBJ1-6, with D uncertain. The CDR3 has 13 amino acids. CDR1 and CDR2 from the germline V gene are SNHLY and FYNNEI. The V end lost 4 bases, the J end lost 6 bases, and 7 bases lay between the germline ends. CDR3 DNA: TGTGCCAGCAGTGTAGGAGTTAATTCACCCCTCCACTTT. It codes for CASSVGVNSPLHF.

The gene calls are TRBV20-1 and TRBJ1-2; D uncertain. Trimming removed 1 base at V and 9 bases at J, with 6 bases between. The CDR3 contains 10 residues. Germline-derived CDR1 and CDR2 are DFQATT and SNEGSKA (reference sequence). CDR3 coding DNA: TGCAGTGCTAGAGTAGATAGCTACACCTTC. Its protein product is CSARVDSYTF.

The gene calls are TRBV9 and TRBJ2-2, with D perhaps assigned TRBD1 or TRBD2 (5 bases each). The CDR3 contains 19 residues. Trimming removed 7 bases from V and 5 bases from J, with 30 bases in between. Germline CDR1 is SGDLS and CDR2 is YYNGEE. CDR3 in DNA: TGTGCCAGCTCAACTGGGTCAGGGAGCGCCGTATCTTTAACCGGGGAGCTGTTTTTT. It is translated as CASSTGSGSAVSLTGELFF. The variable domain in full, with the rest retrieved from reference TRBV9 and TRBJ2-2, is DSGVTQTPKHLITATGQRVTLRCSPRSGDLSVYWYQQSLDQGLQFLIQYYNGEERAKGNILERFSAQQFPDLHSELNLSSLELGDSALYFCASSTGSGSAVSLTGELFFGEGSRLTVL.

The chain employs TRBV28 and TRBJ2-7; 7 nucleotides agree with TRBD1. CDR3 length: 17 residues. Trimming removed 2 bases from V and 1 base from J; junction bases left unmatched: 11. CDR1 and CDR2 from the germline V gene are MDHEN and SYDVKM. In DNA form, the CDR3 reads TGTGCCAGCAGTTTAATTTCCGGGACAGATCGTTCCTACGAGCAGTACTTC. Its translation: CASSLISGTDRSYEQYF.

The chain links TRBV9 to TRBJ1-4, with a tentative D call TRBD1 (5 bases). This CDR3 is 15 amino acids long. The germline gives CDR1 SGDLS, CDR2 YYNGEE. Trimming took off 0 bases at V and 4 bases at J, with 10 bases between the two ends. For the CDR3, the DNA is TGTGCCAGCAGCGTAGAAGGACACTTTAATGAAAAACTGTTTTTT. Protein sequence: CASSVEGHFNEKLFF.

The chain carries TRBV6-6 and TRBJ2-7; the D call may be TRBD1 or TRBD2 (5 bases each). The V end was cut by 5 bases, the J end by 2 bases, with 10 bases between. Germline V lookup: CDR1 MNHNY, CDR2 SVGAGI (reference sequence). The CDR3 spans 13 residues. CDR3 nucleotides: TGTGCCAGCAGTCGGGACGGAGCCTACGAGCAGTACTTC. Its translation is CASSRDGAYEQYF.

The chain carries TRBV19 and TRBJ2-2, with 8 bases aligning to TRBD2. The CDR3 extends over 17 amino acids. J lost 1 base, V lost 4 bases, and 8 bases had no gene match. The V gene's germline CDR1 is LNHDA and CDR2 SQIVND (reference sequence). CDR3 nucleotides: TGTGCCAGTAGTACCGGATCTAGCGGGTTGAACACCGGGGAGCTGTTTTTT. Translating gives CASSTGSSGLNTGELFF.

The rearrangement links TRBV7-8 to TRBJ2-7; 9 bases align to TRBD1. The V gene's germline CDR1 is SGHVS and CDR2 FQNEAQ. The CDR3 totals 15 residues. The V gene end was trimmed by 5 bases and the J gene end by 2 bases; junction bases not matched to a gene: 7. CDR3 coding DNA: TGTGCCAGCAGCCTCATAAGACAGGGGGCCTACGAGCAGTACTTC. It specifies CASSLIRQGAYEQYF.

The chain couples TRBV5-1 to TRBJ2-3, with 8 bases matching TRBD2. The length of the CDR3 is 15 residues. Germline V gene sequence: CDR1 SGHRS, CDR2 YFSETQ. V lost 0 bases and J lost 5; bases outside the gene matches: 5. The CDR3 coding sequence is TGCGCCAGCAGCTTGGGAGGGACTAGTGGAGATACGCAGTATTTT. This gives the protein CASSLGGTSGDTQYF.

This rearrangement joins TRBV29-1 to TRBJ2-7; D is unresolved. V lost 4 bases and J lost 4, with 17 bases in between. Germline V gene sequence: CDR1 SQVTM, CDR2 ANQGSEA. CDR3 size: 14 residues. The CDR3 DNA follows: TGCAGCGTTGGTCGGTTATTCGGTAGTTACGAGCAGTACTTC. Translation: CSVGRLFGSYEQYF.

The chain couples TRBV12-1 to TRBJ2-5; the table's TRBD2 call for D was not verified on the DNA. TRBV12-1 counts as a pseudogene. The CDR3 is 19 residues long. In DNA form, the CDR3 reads TGTGCCAGCAGCTTTGCGCCAATTAGACTAGCGGACCATAAAGAGACCCAGTACTTC. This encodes CASSFAPIRLADHKETQYF.

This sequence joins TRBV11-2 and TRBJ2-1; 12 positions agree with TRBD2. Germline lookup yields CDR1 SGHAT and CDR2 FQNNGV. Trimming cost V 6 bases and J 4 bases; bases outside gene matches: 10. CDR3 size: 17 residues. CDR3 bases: TGTGCCAGCAGAATATCTAGCGGGAGGGTTATGTACAATGAGCAGTTCTTC. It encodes CASRISSGRVMYNEQFF.

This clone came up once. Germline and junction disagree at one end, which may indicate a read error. The DNA of the CDR3 is TGTGCCACCAGCAGAGAGTATCGCAGGGAGGTCTTC. Translation: CATSREYRREVF. This rearrangement joins TRBV15 to TRBJ2-1; TRBD2 is a possible D gene (6 bases). This CDR3 contains 12 residues. CDR1 is LNHNV, CDR2 YYDKDF, per germline (reference sequence).

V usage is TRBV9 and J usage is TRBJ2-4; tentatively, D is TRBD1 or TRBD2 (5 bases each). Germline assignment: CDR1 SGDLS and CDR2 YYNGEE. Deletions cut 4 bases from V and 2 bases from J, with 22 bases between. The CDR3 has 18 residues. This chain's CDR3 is CASSPRGARQGSKNIQYF. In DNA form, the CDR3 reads TGTGCCAGCAGCCCCCGAGGGGCGCGGCAAGGGTCCAAAAACATTCAGTACTTC.

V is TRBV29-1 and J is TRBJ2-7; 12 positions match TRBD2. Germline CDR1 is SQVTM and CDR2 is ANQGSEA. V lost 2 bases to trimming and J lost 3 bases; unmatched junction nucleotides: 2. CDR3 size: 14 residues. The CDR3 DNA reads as TGCAGCGTTGAAAAACTAGCGGGAGGCTACGAGCAGTACTTC. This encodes CSVEKLAGGYEQYF.

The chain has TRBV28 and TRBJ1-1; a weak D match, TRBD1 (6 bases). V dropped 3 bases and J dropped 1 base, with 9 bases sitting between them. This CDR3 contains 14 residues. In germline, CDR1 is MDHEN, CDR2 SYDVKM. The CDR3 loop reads CASSLGAPNTEAFF. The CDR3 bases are TGTGCCAGCAGTTTGGGGGCCCCGAACACTGAAGCTTTCTTT.

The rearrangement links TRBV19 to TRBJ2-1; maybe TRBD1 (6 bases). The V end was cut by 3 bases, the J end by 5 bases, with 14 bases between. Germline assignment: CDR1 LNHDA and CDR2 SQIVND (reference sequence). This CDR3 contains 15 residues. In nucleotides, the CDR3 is TGTGCCAGTAGTATCGGACAGATGATTAACAATGAGCAGTTCTTC. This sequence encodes CASSIGQMINNEQFF.

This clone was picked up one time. The DNA for the CDR3 is TGCGCCAGCAGCCATCGGGGACCTTGGCGGGAAAGGAAGTTCTTC. Protein sequence: CASSHRGPWRERKFF. This rearrangement joins TRBV4-1 to TRBJ2-1; a weak D match, TRBD2 (6 bases). The V gene's germline CDR1 is MGHRA and CDR2 YSYEKL. The CDR3 length is 15 residues. Trimming took 3 bases from V and 14 from J, leaving 23 bases between them.

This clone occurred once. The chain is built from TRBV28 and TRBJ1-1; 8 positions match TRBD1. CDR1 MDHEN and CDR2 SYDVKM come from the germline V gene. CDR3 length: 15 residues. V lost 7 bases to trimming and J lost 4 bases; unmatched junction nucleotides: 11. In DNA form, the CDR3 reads TGTGCCAGCACCAGCGGACAGGGAGGTGGCACTGAAGCTTTCTTT. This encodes CASTSGQGGGTEAFF.